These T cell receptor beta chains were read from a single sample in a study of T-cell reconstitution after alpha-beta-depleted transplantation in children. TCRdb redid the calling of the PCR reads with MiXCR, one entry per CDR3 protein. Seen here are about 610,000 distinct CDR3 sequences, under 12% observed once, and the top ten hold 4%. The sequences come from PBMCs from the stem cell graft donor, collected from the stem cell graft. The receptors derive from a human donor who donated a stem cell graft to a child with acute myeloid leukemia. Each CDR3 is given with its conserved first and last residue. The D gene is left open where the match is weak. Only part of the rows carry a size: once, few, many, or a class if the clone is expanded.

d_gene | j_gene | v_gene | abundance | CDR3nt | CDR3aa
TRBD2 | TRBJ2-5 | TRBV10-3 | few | TGTGCCATCAGTCCACTAGCGGGAGCCCCCGAGACCCAGTACTTC | CAISPLAGAPETQYF
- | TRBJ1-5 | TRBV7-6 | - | TGTGCCAGCAGCTTATACAACAATCAGCCCCAGCATTTT | CASSLYNNQPQHF
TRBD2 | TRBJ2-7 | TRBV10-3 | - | TGTGCCATCAGTGTAAGGCGGGAGGGCTACGAGCAGTACTTC | CAISVRREGYEQYF
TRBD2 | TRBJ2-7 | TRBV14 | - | TGTGCCAGCAGCGTAGCGGGACGAATCTACGAGCAGTACTTC | CASSVAGRIYEQYF
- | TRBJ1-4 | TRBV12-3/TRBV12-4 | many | TGTGCCAGCACTACTTTGCCCGAGGTTAGCTCGGGAAAACTGTTTTTT | CASTTLPEVSSGKLFF
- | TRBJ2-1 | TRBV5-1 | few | TGCGCCAGCAGCTTGGGTCTACTCGGCAGCTCCTACAATGAGCAGTTCTTC | CASSLGLLGSSYNEQFF
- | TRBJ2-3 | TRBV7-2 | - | TGTGCCAGCAGACCCGGGACTGTAGGTGGAGATACGCAGTATTTT | CASRPGTVGGDTQYF
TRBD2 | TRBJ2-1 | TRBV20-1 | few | TGCAGTGCTAGTAGGGCGGGAGCGGGGTCCTACAATGAGCAGTTCTTC | CSASRAGAGSYNEQFF
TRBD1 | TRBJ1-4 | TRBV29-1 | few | TGCAGCGTTGAAGAGGGGACAGGGGGTCTGTTTTTT | CSVEEGTGGLFF
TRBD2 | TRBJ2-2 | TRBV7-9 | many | TGTGCCAGCAGCCCGACTAGCGTCGCGAACACCGGGGAGCTGTTTTTT | CASSPTSVANTGELFF
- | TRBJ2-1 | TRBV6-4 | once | TGTGCCAGCAGTGACGGCCTGGCCGGACCCCAGTTCTTC | CASSDGLAGPQFF
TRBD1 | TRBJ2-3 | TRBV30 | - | TGTGCCTGGACAGGGGGTGGCACAGATACGCAGTATTTT | CAWTGGGTDTQYF
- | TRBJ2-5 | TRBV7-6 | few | TGTGCCAGCAGCTTATACGCCCAGGCTCTTGCAGAGACCCAGTACTTC | CASSLYAQALAETQYF
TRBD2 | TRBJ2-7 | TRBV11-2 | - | TGTGCCAGCAGCGCCCCTGTGGGACTAGCGGGAGGTAGGGCCTACGAGCAGTACTTC | CASSAPVGLAGGRAYEQYF
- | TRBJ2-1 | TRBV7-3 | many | TGTGCCAGCGGTGGATCCCTGAGTGAGCAGTTCTTC | CASGGSLSEQFF
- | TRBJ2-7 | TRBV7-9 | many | TGTGCCAGCAGCTTTTACGACGACTCCTACGAGCAGTACTTC | CASSFYDDSYEQYF
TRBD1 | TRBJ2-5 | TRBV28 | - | TGTGCCAGCAGTTTGGGCCAGGGGGCCCCCGTCGGGACCCAGTACTTC | CASSLGQGAPVGTQYF
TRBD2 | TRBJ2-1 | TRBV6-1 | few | TGTGCCAGCAGTGCCTGGACTAGCGGGAGGGGATTTGAGCAGTTCTTC | CASSAWTSGRGFEQFF
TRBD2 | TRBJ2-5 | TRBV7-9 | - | TGTGCCAGCAGCCCCGGAAAACTAGCGGGAGAGACCCAGTACTTC | CASSPGKLAGETQYF
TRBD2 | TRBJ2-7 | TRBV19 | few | TGTGCCAGTAGTCCGGCGGGAGGGCTAGGCGAGCAGTACTTC | CASSPAGGLGEQYF
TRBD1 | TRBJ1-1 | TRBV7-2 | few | TGTGCCAGCAGCAGCCGGACAGGGGGCCAAGGGAACACTGAAGCTTTCTTT | CASSSRTGGQGNTEAFF
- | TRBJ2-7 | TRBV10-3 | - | TGTGCCATCAGCACCTCCACAGTCATAAGCTCCTACGAGCAGTACTTC | CAISTSTVISSYEQYF
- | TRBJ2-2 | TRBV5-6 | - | TGTGCCAGCAGCGTGACGTGGCCCGGGGAGCTGTTTTTT | CASSVTWPGELFF
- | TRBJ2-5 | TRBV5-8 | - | TGTGCCAGCAGCCGCGGGACCCAAACCGAGACCCAGTACTTC | CASSRGTQTETQYF
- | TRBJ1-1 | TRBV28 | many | TGTGCCAGCAGTCCATCCAACCCTGGGGGGAACACTGAAGCTTTCTTT | CASSPSNPGGNTEAFF
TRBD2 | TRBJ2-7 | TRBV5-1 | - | TGCGCCAGCAGCCCTGGTTGGACTAGCGAAACCTACGAGCAGTACTTC | CASSPGWTSETYEQYF
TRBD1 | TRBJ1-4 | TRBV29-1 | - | TGCAGCGTCGGGACAGGGAATGAAAAACTGTTTTTT | CSVGTGNEKLFF
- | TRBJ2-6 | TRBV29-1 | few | TGCAGCGTTGAAGGTACTTCTGGGGCCAACGTCCTGACTTTC | CSVEGTSGANVLTF
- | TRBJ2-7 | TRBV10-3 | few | TGTGCCATCAGCGCTCGGTCCGGGACACAAAACTACGAGCAGTACTTC | CAISARSGTQNYEQYF
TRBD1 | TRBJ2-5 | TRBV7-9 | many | TGTGCCAGCAGCCCAGAGGGACAGCACGGGGACCAGTACTTC | CASSPEGQHGDQYF
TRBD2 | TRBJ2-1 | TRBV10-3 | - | TGTGCCACTGGTGGACTAGCGGGAGGCCGCGGGGGCAATGAGCAGTTCTTC | CATGGLAGGRGGNEQFF
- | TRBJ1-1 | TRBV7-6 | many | TGTGCCAGCAGCTTAGGCCCCAGGGTCGAAGCTTTCTTT | CASSLGPRVEAFF
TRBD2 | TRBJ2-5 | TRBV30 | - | TGTGCCTGGAGTGTAGGGCTAGCGGGAAAAGAGACCCAGTACTTC | CAWSVGLAGKETQYF
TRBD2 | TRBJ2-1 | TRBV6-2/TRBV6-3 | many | TGTGCCAGCAGACCCCCTACTAGCGGGCCTTACAATGAGCAGTTCTTC | CASRPPTSGPYNEQFF
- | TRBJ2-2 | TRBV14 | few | TGTGCCAGCAGCCAAGGCCAGGGGAACACCGGGGAGCTGTTTTTT | CASSQGQGNTGELFF
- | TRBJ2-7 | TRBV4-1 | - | TGCGCCAGCAGCCCCATGAACAGGGAGGTGGAGCAGTACTTC | CASSPMNREVEQYF
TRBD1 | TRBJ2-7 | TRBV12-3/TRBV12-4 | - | TGTGCCAGCAGTTTTTACAGGACAGGGGCAACCTACGAGCAGTACTTC | CASSFYRTGATYEQYF
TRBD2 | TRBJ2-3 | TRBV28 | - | TGTGCCAGCAGATCAAAAGCGGGACTAGCGGGAGGCACAGATACGCAGTATTTT | CASRSKAGLAGGTDTQYF
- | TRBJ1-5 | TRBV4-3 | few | TGCGCCAGCAGCCAAGGTCTAGTCAGCGGTCAGCCCCAGCATTTT | CASSQGLVSGQPQHF
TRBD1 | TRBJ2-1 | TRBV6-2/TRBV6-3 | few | TGTGCCAGCAGTGACGCCGGGACAGGGTACAATGAGCAGTTCTTC | CASSDAGTGYNEQFF
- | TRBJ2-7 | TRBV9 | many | TGTGCCAGCAGCGTAGGGGACGGGAGTTCCTACGAGCAGTACTTC | CASSVGDGSSYEQYF
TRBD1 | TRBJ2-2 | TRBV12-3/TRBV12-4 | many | TGTGCCAGCAGTCAACAGGGGGCGGAGACCGGGGAGCTGTTTTTT | CASSQQGAETGELFF
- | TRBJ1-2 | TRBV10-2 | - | TGCGCCAGCACCGGACAGCGGTATGGCTACACCTTC | CASTGQRYGYTF
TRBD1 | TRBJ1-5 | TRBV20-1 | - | TGCAGTGCTAGTAGTGGGACAGGGGGACTTGGGCAGCCCCAGCATTTT | CSASSGTGGLGQPQHF
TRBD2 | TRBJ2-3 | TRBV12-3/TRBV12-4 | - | TGTGCCAGCATCTTCCTAGCGGGAGATTCAGATACGCAGTATTTT | CASIFLAGDSDTQYF
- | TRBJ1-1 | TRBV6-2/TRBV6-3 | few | TGTGCCAGTCGGGGGGGGATGAACACTGAAGCTTTCTTT | CASRGGMNTEAFF
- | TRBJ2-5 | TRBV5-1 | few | TGCGCCAGCAGCTTGGTGGGACTTCAACTGCAAGAGACCCAGTACTTC | CASSLVGLQLQETQYF
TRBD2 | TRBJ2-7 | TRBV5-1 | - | TGCGCCAGCAGCATCGAGACTAGCGGAGTTTCCTACGAGCAGTACTTC | CASSIETSGVSYEQYF
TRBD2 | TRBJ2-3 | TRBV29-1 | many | TGCAGCGTCCGATCGGGGGGGCAGGGAGATACGCAGTATTTT | CSVRSGGQGDTQYF
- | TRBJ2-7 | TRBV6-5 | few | TGTGCCAGCAGTTATCAGGCCGGCTCCTACGAGCAGTACTTC | CASSYQAGSYEQYF
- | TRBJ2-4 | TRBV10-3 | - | TGTGCCATCAGCCCGGACGGGCCCCAAGGCAAAAACATTCAGTACTTC | CAISPDGPQGKNIQYF
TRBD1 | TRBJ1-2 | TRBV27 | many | TGTGCCAGCAGTTCCGGACAGGGAGCTTGGAATTGGTATGGCTACACCTTC | CASSSGQGAWNWYGYTF
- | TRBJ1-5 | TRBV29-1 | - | TGCAGCGTTGTCTTCGGATTTAGCAATCAGCCCCAGCATTTT | CSVVFGFSNQPQHF
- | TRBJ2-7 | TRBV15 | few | TGTGCCACCAGCACCCCCCAAGGGACACCTTACTTC | CATSTPQGTPYF